This T cell receptor beta chain is drawn from a study of cytomegalovirus exposure and HLA in healthy donors (dated by TCRdb to the late 2010s). Regarding the complete study: In an earlier analysis of some 550 of the donors, 276 Gb of sequence data and 100 million or so unique TCR beta sequences from about 179 million T cells were reported. Approximately 300 gigabases of sequencing data and 80 million or so unique TCR sequences were included in an early release covering around 600 HLA-typed donors. Among the approximately 400 genotyped donors, around 81% belonged to the genetic ancestry cluster associated with self-reported Caucasian donors. The study was designed to test whether signatures of past pathogen exposure could be identified by cataloging public T cell receptors. The T cell repertoires of several hundred subjects were profiled by immunosequencing and related to cytomegalovirus serostatus. A separate validation cohort of roughly 110 different subjects was used in addition to the approximately 640-subject first cohort. To predict cytomegalovirus infection status, the study brought together high-throughput TCR immunosequencing, statistical association of individual TCRs with disease status, and machine learning. In a later analysis, previously published TCR beta repertoires from about 640 donors were re-analyzed and high-resolution HLA genotyping was added so that TCR occurrence patterns could be studied. The later analysis used no new phenotypic data to find candidate immune exposures, relying instead on TCR beta sequences and their occurrence across donors. To decide whether each TCR beta V gene segment behaved as functional or pseudogenic, an earlier analysis of some 570 of the donors relied on high-throughput TCR beta sequencing. Alongside the repertoire data, information on donor age, sex, ethnicity and CMV serostatus was compiled. A later genetic analysis used genome-wide SNP genotypes for 398 of the 666 donors, treating that subset as a discovery cohort. Every repertoire in the discovery cohort had been generated on one and the same sequencing platform. Both class I and class II loci were covered by HLA typing, at four-digit resolution. Typing coverage differed by locus: A, B, C, DRB1 and DQB1 were typed in about 629-640 donors, DQA1 in about 560, DPA1 in some 610, and DPB1 in 400 to 480. Roughly five DR-DQ haplotypes were treated as single units for association and clustering because of strong linkage in the cohort. Among some 400 genotyped donors of the cohort, an average of around 240,000 unique TCR beta nucleotide sequences were sequenced per donor, around 20% of them non-productive. Study-wide findings and limitations: The study listed 150 to 200 TCR beta chains as associated with cytomegalovirus. Several of the top co-occurrence clusters appeared to be linked to parvovirus B19, influenza, CMV and Epstein-Barr virus, according to a later analysis. Correlated functional status among segregating V segments might reflect linkage disequilibrium, but an unknown experimental factor could not be ruled out. Because some donors lacked HLA typing at each locus, the association tests relied only on the typed subset. In a later analysis, most CMV-associated TCR beta chains were found to appear HLA-restricted, with HLA associations seemingly driven largely by CMV exposure. In a later analysis, HLA-associated TCR beta chains showed more clonal expansion and lower generation probabilities than non-associated chains that were equally common. The classifier was reported to diagnose cytomegalovirus status with high specificity and sensitivity in both the original cohort and the validation cohort. In this cohort, only TCR beta chains were sequenced, and detectable features were limited by the absence of alpha or paired-chain data. In vitro tests confirmed that a few of the cytomegalovirus-associated TCR beta chains recognize cytomegalovirus antigens. A later analysis found that TCR association rates varied across HLA loci, with DRB1 alleles showing the most associated TCRs and HLA-C alleles the fewest. A later genetic analysis associated a missense DCLRE1C variant with V-gene and J-gene trimming of TCR beta chains, and an independent cohort replicated the association. The 87-base-pair reads could not distinguish some IMGT-functional V segments, including TRBV6-2 and TRBV6-3, so those segments were excluded. According to the authors, the approach could potentially be generalized to other disease states and immunological phenotypes. Across donors, most TCR sequences were observed very rarely, whereas some public TCRs were present in many individuals. A further reported finding was that TCR beta sequences accurately predicted the HLA-A and HLA-B alleles for most subjects in the first cohort. A cluster of highly shared sequence variants was judged likely to be a technical artifact of the sequencing pipeline. Because counts were too low, seventeen rarely observed V segments, including chromosome 9 orphons, were left out of the earlier analysis of about 500 of the donors. Compared with the 666-donor mean, donors in an Asian-associated ancestry cluster had fewer N-insertions in productive TCRs, according to a later genetic analysis. In an earlier analysis of approximately 590 of the donors, most TCR beta V segments appeared in productive rearrangements about 90% or about 30% of the time, broadly matching IMGT annotations. A later analysis associated about 17,000 TCR beta sequences with specific HLA alleles at a false discovery rate of 0.05. Strong co-occurrence of HLA alleles, especially DR and DQ, made assigning TCR associations to individual alleles difficult. Roughly uniform sequencing depth across donors was assumed in presence/absence analyses, although this assumption may not hold. CMV serostatus was the only immune exposure information available for the cohort.

Regarding this clone: The target of this receptor is not known. Base qualities are not at hand, and no much larger clone is one base apart.

Measured from the cysteine to the phenylalanine, the CDR3 is 15 residues long. Only the CDR3 part of the read is kept: 45 bases, read in frame from the first base. V has 6 bases trimmed and J has 4 bases trimmed; junction bases matching no gene number 8. CDR1 SGHTA and CDR2 FQGTGA are derived from the germline V gene. The method behind the library was the immunoSEQ multiplex PCR assay. The multiplex PCR relied on a mix of 60 forward primers for TCR Vbeta segments and 13 reverse primers for TCR Jbeta segments. The CDR3 region of rearranged TCR beta genes was amplified from genomic DNA by a multiplex PCR assay. Amplified TCR beta libraries were sequenced as 87-base-pair reads on the Illumina HiSeq System. Turning to the authors' computational methods: A later analysis tallied some 79 million unique TCR beta chains across the 666 repertoires, and some 10 million of those chains were shared by two or more donors. Raw reads were error-corrected and collapsed into unique sequences with a nearest-neighbor algorithm that merged closely related sequences to remove PCR and sequencing errors. CDR3 sequences were aligned to IMGT reference sequences to assign V, D and J gene segments. For a sequence to be retained, a match of at least six nucleotides was required to both a V gene segment and a J gene segment. A rearrangement counted as productive if the CDR3 had no stop codons and remained in frame with V and J, and every other rearrangement counted as non-productive. Following IMGT convention, CDR3 was defined as the stretch from the second conserved V-encoded cysteine to the conserved J-encoded phenylalanine. In an earlier analysis of approximately 590 of the donors, sequences lacking an unambiguous match to a single V gene segment were excluded. In an earlier analysis of several hundred of the donors, V segments were called functional above 56.7% productive rearrangements and were called segregating when the between-donor standard deviation exceeded 5%. A statistical classification framework was built for diagnosing cytomegalovirus status from the catalog of TCR beta chain sequences. V and J gene assignment, in a later analysis, came from comparing TCR nucleotide sequences with IMGT/GENE-DB human TR gene sequences. The TCRdist pipeline was used in a later analysis to assign CDR3 sequences and most-parsimonious VDJ recombination scenarios. In a later analysis, each TCR beta chain was defined by its CDR3 amino acid sequence together with its V-gene family, and reads lacking a unique V-gene family were excluded. In a later analysis, some 600 highly shared, low-generation-probability nucleotide sequences were removed to address suspected cross-contamination and a sequencing artifact. For each public chain, a later analysis derived a clonal expansion index from normalized ranks of inferred template counts within each repertoire. In a later analysis, generation probabilities were computed using a VDJ recombination model fitted to out-of-frame rearrangements, and the results were checked against IGoR. In a later analysis, hypergeometric tests were used to score TCR-TCR, TCR-HLA and TCR-CMV co-occurrence, with a repertoire-size bias correction applied to TCR pairs. To estimate false discovery rates, a later analysis permuted the HLA or CMV assignments 20 times. A later analysis grouped co-occurring TCRs with DBSCAN, adding TCRdist sequence similarity when clustering within HLA-allele-positive subsets. Repertoires with fewer than 30,000 or more than 120,000 public chains, plus five repertoires with anomalous nucleotide sharing, were excluded from co-occurrence clustering. What TCRdb holds here is the immuneACCESS table cut down to in-frame rearrangements. Part of the clones is not present; checked against another copy, under half of the missing clones reflect an unresolved V gene, and the others are unexplained. The DNA gave D and trimming, while V, J and clone size come from that table. This sample gives about 150,000 clones in total; approximately 80% of them show up just once. The ten top clones hold around 5% of the sample.

The cohort consisted of 670 or so healthy bone marrow donors. All cohort members were sampled while nominally healthy, although unrecorded immune exposures were likely present. The donor tested CMV seronegative and was one of the 352 seronegative cohort members. A peripheral blood sample was collected from each donor, and TCR beta sequencing was performed on peripheral blood mononuclear cells. Genomic DNA was extracted from the blood cell samples with the Qiagen DNeasy Blood Extraction Kit. This clonotype was obtained from a man aged 18 to 35 in good health and CMV-seronegative. This chain is built from TRBV7-3 and TRBJ2-1; 8 nucleotides in the junction match TRBD2. Sample: PBMCs. DNA sequence: TGTGCCAGCAGTCTAGGCGGGGGGACGTACAATGAGCAGTTCTTC. This yields the protein CASSLGGGTYNEQFF. Outside the CDR3, residues come from the reference TRBV7-3 and TRBJ2-1 proteins, so the full variable domain is: GAGVSQTPSNKVTEKGKYVELRCDPISGHTALYWYRQSLGQGPEFLIYFQGTGAADDSGLPNDRFFAVRPEGSVSTLKIQRTERGDSAVYLCASSLGGGTYNEQFFGPGTRLTVL.